This TCR beta chain was recovered during a study of blood T cells in healthy people across ages. Study results and caveats: Conclusively comparing naive with antigen-experienced cells was impossible with unsorted PBMCs.

Combining a sample-barcoded 5' primer with a J-beta primer mix, a second PCR ran for roughly 7 to 12 cycles. TCRdb ran MiXCR on the 5' RACE reads and lists one entry per CDR3 protein. Among about 400,000 distinct CDR3 sequences listed, about 52% were seen once. Extraction of total RNA produced a minimum of 5.5 micrograms from each sample. Per germline, CDR1 ENHRY and CDR2 SYGVKD. The CDR3 length is 15 residues. As to this clonotype: The antigen is unknown.

This TCR came from a man aged 55 to 70 in good health. The rearrangement uses TRBV10-3 and TRBJ2-4, with a possible D match to TRBD2 (6 bases). TRBJ2-7 explains the end of the DNA better; the J call may be wrong. Sequencing used blood. The CDR3 protein is CAISESTGEAYEQYF. In DNA, the CDR3 is TGTGCCATCAGTGAGTCGACGGGGGAAGCCTACGAGCAGTACTTC.